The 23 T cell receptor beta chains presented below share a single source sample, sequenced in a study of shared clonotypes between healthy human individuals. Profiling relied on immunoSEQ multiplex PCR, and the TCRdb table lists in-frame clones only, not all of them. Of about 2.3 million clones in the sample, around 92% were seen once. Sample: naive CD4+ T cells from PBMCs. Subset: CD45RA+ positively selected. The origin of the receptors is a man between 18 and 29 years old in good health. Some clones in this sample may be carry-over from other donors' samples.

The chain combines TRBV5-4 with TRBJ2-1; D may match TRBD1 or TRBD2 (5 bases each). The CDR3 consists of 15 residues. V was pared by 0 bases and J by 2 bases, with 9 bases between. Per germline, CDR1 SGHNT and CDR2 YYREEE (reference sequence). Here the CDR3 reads CASSLVGTPYNEQFF. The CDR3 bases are TGTGCCAGCAGCTTGGTAGGGACGCCCTACAATGAGCAGTTCTTC.

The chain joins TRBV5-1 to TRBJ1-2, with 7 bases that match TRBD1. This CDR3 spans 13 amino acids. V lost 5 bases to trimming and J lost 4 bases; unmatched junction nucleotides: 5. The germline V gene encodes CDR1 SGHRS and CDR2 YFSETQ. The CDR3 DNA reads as TGCGCCAGCAGTTGGGACAGCTTCTATGGCTACACCTTC. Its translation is CASSWDSFYGYTF.

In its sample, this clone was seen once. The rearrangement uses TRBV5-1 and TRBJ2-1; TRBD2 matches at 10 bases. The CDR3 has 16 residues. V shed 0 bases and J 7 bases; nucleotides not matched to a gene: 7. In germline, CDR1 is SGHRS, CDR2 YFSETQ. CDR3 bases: TGCGCCAGCAGCTTGGTCCCTCTAGCGGGAGAGAATGAGCAGTTCTTC. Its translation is CASSLVPLAGENEQFF.

CDR3 loop: CASSQSPALHSSGNTIYF. For the CDR3, the DNA is TGCGCCAGCAGTCAAAGCCCCGCACTGCATTCCTCTGGAAACACCATATATTTT. The chain joins TRBV4-3 to TRBJ1-3; D is unresolved. Trimming stripped 6 bases from V and 0 bases from J, with 21 bases between. The V gene's germline CDR1 is LGHNA and CDR2 YSLEER. The CDR3 spans 18 residues.

CDR3 DNA sequence: TGTGCCAGCAGTGTGGGGGGACAGACCTATGGCTACACCTTC. Translated, it gives CASSVGGQTYGYTF. The chain couples TRBV2 to TRBJ1-2, with 7 bases aligning to TRBD1. With 4 bases clipped from V and 4 bases from J, the junction kept 6 bases outside the gene matches. In germline, CDR1 is SNHLY, CDR2 FYNNEI. The CDR3 totals 14 residues.

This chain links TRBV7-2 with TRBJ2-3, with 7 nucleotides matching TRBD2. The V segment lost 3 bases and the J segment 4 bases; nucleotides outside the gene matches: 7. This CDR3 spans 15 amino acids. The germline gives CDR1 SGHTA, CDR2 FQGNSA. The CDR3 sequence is CASSLGGSRSDTQYF. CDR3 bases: TGTGCCAGCAGCTTGGGCGGGAGTCGGTCAGATACGCAGTATTTT.

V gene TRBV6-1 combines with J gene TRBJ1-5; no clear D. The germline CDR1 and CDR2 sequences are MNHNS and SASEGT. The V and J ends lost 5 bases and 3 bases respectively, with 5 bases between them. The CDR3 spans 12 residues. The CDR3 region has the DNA TGTGCCAGCAGTCACAACAATCAGCCCCAGCATTTT. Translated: CASSHNNQPQHF.

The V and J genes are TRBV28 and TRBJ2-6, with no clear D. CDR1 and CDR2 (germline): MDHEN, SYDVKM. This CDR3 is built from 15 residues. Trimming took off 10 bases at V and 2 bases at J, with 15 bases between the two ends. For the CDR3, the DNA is TGTGCCACCTCGACGGCCGGTGCTGGGGCCAACGTCCTGACTTTC. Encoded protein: CATSTAGAGANVLTF.

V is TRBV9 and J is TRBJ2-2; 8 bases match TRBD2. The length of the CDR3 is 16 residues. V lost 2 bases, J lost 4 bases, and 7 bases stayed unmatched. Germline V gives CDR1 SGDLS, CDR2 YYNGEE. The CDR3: CASSVSGRAATGELFF. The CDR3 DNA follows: TGTGCCAGCAGCGTCTCCGGGAGGGCCGCCACCGGGGAGCTGTTTTTT.

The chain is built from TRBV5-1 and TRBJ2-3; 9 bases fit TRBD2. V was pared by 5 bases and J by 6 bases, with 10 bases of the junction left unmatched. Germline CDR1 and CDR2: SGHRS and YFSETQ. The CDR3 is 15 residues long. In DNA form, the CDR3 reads TGCGCCAGCAGAGGTATAGCGGGAGCGGGCGATACGCAGTATTTT. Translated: CASRGIAGAGDTQYF.

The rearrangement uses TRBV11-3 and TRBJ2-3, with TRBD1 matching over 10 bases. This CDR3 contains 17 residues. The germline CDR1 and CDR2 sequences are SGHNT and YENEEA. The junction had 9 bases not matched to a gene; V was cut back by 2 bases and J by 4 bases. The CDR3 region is CASSLKGPGTGADTQYF. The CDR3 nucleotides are TGTGCCAGCAGCTTAAAGGGGCCCGGGACAGGGGCAGATACGCAGTATTTT.

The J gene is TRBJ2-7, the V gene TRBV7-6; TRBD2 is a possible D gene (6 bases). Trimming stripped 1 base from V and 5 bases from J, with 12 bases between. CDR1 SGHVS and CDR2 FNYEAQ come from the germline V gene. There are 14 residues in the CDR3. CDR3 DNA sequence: TGTGCCAGCAGCTTAGGGGGGAGGTGGGACGAGCAGTACTTC. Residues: CASSLGGRWDEQYF.

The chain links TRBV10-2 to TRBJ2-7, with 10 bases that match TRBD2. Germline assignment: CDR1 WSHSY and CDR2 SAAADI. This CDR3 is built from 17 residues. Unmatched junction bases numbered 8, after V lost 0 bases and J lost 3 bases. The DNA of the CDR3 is TGCGCCAGCAGTGAGTCCGGTGTGAGCGGGAGGGGCTACGAGCAGTACTTC. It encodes CASSESGVSGRGYEQYF.

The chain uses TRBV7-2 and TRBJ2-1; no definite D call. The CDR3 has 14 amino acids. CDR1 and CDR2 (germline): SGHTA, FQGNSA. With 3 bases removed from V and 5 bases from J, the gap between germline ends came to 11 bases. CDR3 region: CASSFGRLNNEQFF. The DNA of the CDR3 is TGTGCCAGCAGCTTTGGACGGCTTAACAATGAGCAGTTCTTC.

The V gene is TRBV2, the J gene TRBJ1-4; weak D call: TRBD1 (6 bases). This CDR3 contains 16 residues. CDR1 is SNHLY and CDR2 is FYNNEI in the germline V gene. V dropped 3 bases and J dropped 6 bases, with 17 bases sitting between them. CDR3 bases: TGTGCCAGCAGTGAGTGGGGGCAAGAGACATATGAAAAACTGTTTTTT. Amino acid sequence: CASSEWGQETYEKLFF.

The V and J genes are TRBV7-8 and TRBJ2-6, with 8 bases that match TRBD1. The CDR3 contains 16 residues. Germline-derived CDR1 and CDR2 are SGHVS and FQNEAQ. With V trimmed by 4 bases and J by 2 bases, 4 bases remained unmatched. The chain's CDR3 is CASSYAGGTGANVLTF. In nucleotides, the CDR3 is TGTGCCAGCAGCTATGCAGGGGGCACTGGGGCCAACGTCCTGACTTTC.

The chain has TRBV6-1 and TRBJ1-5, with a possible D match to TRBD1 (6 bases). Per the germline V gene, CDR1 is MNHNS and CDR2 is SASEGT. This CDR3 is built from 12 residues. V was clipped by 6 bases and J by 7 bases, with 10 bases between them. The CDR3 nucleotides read TGTGCCAGCAGAGGAGGGGGGCAGCCCCAGCATTTT. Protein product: CASRGGGQPQHF.

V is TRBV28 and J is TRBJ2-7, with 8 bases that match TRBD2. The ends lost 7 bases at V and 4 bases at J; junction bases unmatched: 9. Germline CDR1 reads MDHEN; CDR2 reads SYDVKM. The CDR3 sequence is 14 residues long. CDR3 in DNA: TGTGCCAGCACATTAGGACTAGCTGGGTACGAGCAGTACTTC. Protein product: CASTLGLAGYEQYF.

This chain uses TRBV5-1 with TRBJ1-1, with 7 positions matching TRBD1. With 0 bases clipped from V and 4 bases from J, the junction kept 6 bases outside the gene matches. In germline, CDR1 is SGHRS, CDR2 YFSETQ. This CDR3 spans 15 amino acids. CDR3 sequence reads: CASSLGQGMATEAFF. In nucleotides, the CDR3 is TGCGCCAGCAGCTTGGGACAGGGAATGGCCACTGAAGCTTTCTTT.

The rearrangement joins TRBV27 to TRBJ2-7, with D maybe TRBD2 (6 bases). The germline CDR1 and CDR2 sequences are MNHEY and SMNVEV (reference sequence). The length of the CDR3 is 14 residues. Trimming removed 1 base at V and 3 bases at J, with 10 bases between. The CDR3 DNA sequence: TGTGCCAGCAGTTTATTCGGGAGCGGCTACGAGCAGTACTTC. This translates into CASSLFGSGYEQYF.

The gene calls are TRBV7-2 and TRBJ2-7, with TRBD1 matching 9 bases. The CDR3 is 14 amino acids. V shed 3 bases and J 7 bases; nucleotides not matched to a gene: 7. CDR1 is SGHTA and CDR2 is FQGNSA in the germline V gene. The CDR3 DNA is TGTGCCAGCAGCTTTCAACAGGGGGCGAGTGAGCAGTACTTC. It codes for CASSFQQGASEQYF. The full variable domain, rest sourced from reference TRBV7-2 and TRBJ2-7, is GAGVSQSPSNKVTEKGKDVELRCDPISGHTALYWYRQSLGQGLEFLIYFQGNSAPDKSGLPSDRFSAERTGGSVSTLTIQRTQQEDSAVYLCASSFQQGASEQYFGPGTRLTVT.

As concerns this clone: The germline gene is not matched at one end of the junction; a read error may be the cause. The chain's CDR3 is CASSFTRGSSEQYF. DNA for the CDR3: TGTGCCAGCAGCTTTACCAGAGGGTCCTCCGAGCAGTACTTC. The rearrangement links TRBV7-9 to TRBJ2-7; D possibly corresponds to TRBD2 (5 bases). The CDR3 runs to 14 residues. Germline V gives CDR1 SEHNR, CDR2 FQNEAQ (reference sequence). The whole variable domain, remainder taken from reference TRBV7-9 and TRBJ2-7, is DTGVSQNPRHKITKRGQNVTFRCDPISEHNRLYWYRQTLGQGPEFLTYFQNEAQLEKSRLLSDRFSAERPKGSFSTLEIQRTEQGDSAMYLCASSFTRGSSEQYFGPGTRLTVT.

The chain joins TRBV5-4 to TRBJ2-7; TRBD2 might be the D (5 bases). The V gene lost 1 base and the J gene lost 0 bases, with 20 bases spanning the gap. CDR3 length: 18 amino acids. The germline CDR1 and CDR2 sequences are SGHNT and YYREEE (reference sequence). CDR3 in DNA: TGTGCCAGCAGCTTGTGGGGAAGTTCTAGGAGGATCTCCTACGAGCAGTACTTC. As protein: CASSLWGSSRRISYEQYF.